This T cell receptor beta chain emerged from a study of blood T cell repertoires in COVID-19. Study-level information: Sources were T cells, B-cell-depleted T cells, or PBMCs; the material itself was cDNA or gDNA.

Assignments of participants to cohorts depended upon their own reported clinical history. In the source study's methods: Quantification of nucleated cells was approximated via reference gene primer amplification. TCRdb keeps only in-frame clones here, not all; method: immunoSEQ multiplex PCR. V and J calls plus clone size are reproduced from that table; the DNA served to infer D and trimming. The repertoire includes 100,000 to 150,000 clones, 84% of them detected once, and 2% to 2.5% sits in the top ten. This sequence was found in a man between 35 and 55 years old with acute COVID-19. The sequenced sample consisted of PBMCs or T cells enriched from blood (not recorded which).

Here the CDR3 reads CASSPRDSNSPLHF. DNA for the CDR3: TGTGCCAGCTCACCACGTGACAGTAATTCACCCCTCCACTTT. The V call is TRBV18, the J call TRBJ1-6, with D possibly matching TRBD1 (5 bases). Germline lookup yields CDR1 KGHSH and CDR2 LQKENI. V lost 1 base and J 6 bases, leaving 7 bases between the germline ends. The CDR3 extends over 14 amino acids.